A single sample gave rise to the 5 T cell receptor beta chains below, sequenced in a study of spatial heterogeneity in lung cancer. MiXCR was run by TCRdb on the 5' RACE reads, yielding one entry per CDR3 protein. This table holds some 21,000 distinct CDR3 sequences, about 4.6% found once. Documented time point: sample taken at primary tumor resection. Tumor, nontumor lung or frozen PBMC supplied whole RNA, sequenced without sorting. The sequencing used PBMCs, collected at surgery. Receptors were obtained from a male donor with early-stage non-small cell lung cancer.

In this sample, this clonotype turned up a few times. Written as DNA, the CDR3 is TGTGCCAGCAGCTTTACGGGGGGGGAGACCCAGTACTTC. This translates into CASSFTGGETQYF. The chain recombines TRBV5-8 with TRBJ2-5, with 8 positions matching TRBD2. Trimming took 2 bases from V and 5 from J; bases not matched to a gene: 2. Germline loops: CDR1 SGHTS, CDR2 YDEGEE. The CDR3 spans 13 residues.

Ten or more counts support this clonotype. The J gene is TRBJ2-7, the V gene TRBV27; the match to TRBD2 covers 11 bases. CDR1 and CDR2 from the germline V gene are MNHEY and SMNVEV (reference sequence). The J segment lost 6 bases and the V segment lost 7 bases, leaving 8 bases of the junction unmatched. This CDR3 is 14 amino acids long. CDR3 coding DNA: TGTGCCAGCACAAAACTAGCGGGAGACTTCGAGCAGTACTTC. Translation gives CASTKLAGDFEQYF.

This clonotype was counted a few times. J is TRBJ1-5 and V is TRBV19; the D is unclear. This CDR3 region has 15 residues. CDR1 LNHDA and CDR2 SQIVND come from the germline V gene (reference sequence). The V and J ends lost 1 base and 6 bases respectively, with 13 bases between them. In DNA, the CDR3 is TGTGCCAGTAGTATAGCGGCACTTTTTGGTCAGCCCCAGCATTTT. Its protein is CASSIAALFGQPQHF.

This clonotype was detected many times. The chain has TRBV5-1 and TRBJ1-1; weak D call: TRBD1 (5 bases). CDR3 length: 15 residues. V lost 0 bases and J lost 1, with 10 bases in between. Germline V gene sequence: CDR1 SGHRS, CDR2 YFSETQ. CDR3 residues: CASSLVPGKNTEAFF. The CDR3 nucleotides are TGCGCCAGCAGCTTGGTTCCAGGGAAGAACACTGAAGCTTTCTTT.

This clonotype was observed many times. The gene calls are TRBV24-1 and TRBJ2-2; maybe TRBD1 (7 bases). This CDR3 has 17 residues. Germline V lookup: CDR1 KGHDR, CDR2 SFDVKD. The V and J ends lost 3 bases and 5 bases respectively, with 18 bases between them. CDR3 region: CATSDPRQGGRTGELFF. The CDR3 DNA reads as TGTGCCACCAGTGATCCCCGGCAGGGGGGCCGGACCGGGGAGCTGTTTTTT.